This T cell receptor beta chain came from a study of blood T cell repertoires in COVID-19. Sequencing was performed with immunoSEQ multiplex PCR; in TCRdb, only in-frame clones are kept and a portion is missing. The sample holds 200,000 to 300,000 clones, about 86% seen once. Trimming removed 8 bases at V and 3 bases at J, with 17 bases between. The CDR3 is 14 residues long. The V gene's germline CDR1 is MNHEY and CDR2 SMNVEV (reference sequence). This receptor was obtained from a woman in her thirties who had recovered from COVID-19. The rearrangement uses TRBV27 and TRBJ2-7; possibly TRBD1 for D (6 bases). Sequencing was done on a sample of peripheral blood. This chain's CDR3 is CASALSYRDYEQYF. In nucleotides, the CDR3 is TGTGCCAGCGCCCTCTCGTACAGGGACTACGAGCAGTACTTC.